This T cell receptor beta chain came from a study of blood T cell repertoires in COVID-19. Across the study: Samples of COVID-19 (acute and convalescent) were obtained from the United States, Italy and Spain.

Germline V gives CDR1 SGDLS, CDR2 YYNGEE. The junction had 1 base not matched to a gene; V was cut back by 0 bases and J by 1 base. This CDR3 is 15 amino acids long. The repertoire was sequenced with immunoSEQ multiplex PCR; TCRdb's copy has only in-frame clones and lacks some. The sample holds about 92,000 clones, about 70% seen once. The source material was peripheral blood. The clonotype originates from a woman aged 55-70 years in a cohort sampled during active or convalescent COVID-19. V is TRBV9 and J is TRBJ2-1; 7 bases fit TRBD2. CDR3 sequence: CASSVGGGSYNEQFF. In nucleotides, the CDR3 is TGTGCCAGCAGCGTAGGGGGGGGATCCTACAATGAGCAGTTCTTC. Supplemented by reference TRBV9 and TRBJ2-1, the full variable domain reads DSGVTQTPKHLITATGQRVTLRCSPRSGDLSVYWYQQSLDQGLQFLIQYYNGEERAKGNILERFSAQQFPDLHSELNLSSLELGDSALYFCASSVGGGSYNEQFFGPGTRLTVL.